This T cell receptor beta chain was found in a study of human T cells and chemical hapten exposure. Study context: Patients additionally received therapeutic doses of diphenylcyclopropenone on the scalp once a week, and this continued throughout the roughly 26-week study.

TCRdb re-derived calls from the RACE reads in MiXCR, one entry per CDR3 protein. The sample includes 84,000 or so distinct CDR3 sequences, roughly 10% of them seen just once. This sample's time point: patch test 2, 6 weeks after DPC sensitization. Treatment given: therapeutic diphenylcyclopropenone sensitization with weekly scalp DPC. Alopecia patients deemed DPC-suitable, aged 18 to 70, excluding pregnancy. Per the germline V gene, CDR1 is SQVTM and CDR2 is ANQGSEA. Trimming cost V 6 bases and J 3 bases, with 14 bases left between them. The CDR3 spans 14 residues. Sequenced here: whole blood, sampled in connection with sensitization to the hapten diphenylcyclopropenone (DPC). J is TRBJ2-2 and V is TRBV29-1, with a weak D call TRBD2 (5 bases). The TCR sequence derives from a woman aged 25 to 39 with alopecia areata. Some clones in this sample may be carry-over from other donors' samples. The CDR3 sequence is CSVRGLVHTGELFF. The CDR3 nucleotides are TGCAGCGTCAGAGGGCTCGTGCACACCGGGGAGCTGTTTTTT.